This T cell receptor (beta chain) was recorded in a study of blood T cell repertoires in COVID-19. On the study more broadly: PBMCs, B-cell-depleted T cells, or T cells provided the cDNA or gDNA that made up the material.

Original processing methods: How many nucleated cells were present was estimated from reference gene primer amplification. Method: immunoSEQ multiplex PCR; TCRdb's copy keeps in-frame clones and lacks some. For V, J and clone size, that table is used; D and trimming come from the DNA. The sample has roughly 200,000 clones; about 87% are singletons. The CDR3 length is 17 residues. Germline V gene data show CDR1 as SGHNT and CDR2 as YENEEA. The V and J ends lost 0 bases and 0 bases respectively, with 13 bases between them. J is TRBJ2-3 and V is TRBV11-3; D perhaps matches TRBD1 (5 bases). This TCR was sampled from a man in his sixties who had recovered from COVID-19. The specimen sequenced was peripheral blood. For the CDR3, the DNA is TGTGCCAGCAGCTTAGATCGGGCAGGGTGGAGCACAGATACGCAGTATTTT. Its translation: CASSLDRAGWSTDTQYF.